The present T cell receptor beta chain was sequenced within a study of shared clonotypes between healthy human individuals. Comments on this clone: Its antigen remains unknown.

General observations from the study: The generation probabilities recorded for non-shared clonotypes fell below those of clonotypes shared by all four donors.

Germline trimming cut 3 bases from V and 5 bases from J; bases unmatched to any gene: 7. Per germline, CDR1 SNHLY and CDR2 FYNNEI. CDR3 length: 14 residues. Only in-frame clones appear in the TCRdb table, and some are missing; sequencing was by immunoSEQ multiplex PCR. The sample consists of roughly 410,000 clones, about 97% of them appearing once. The chain has TRBV2 and TRBJ2-7; 7 bases align to TRBD1. The sequenced sample was memory CD8+ T cells sorted from blood. Noted subset: CD45RO+ cells pooled with CCR7-negative TemRA cells. This receptor was obtained from a young man in good health. The CDR3 sequence is CASSDAGGRDEQYF. The CDR3 DNA is TGTGCCAGCAGTGACGCAGGGGGAAGAGACGAGCAGTACTTC.